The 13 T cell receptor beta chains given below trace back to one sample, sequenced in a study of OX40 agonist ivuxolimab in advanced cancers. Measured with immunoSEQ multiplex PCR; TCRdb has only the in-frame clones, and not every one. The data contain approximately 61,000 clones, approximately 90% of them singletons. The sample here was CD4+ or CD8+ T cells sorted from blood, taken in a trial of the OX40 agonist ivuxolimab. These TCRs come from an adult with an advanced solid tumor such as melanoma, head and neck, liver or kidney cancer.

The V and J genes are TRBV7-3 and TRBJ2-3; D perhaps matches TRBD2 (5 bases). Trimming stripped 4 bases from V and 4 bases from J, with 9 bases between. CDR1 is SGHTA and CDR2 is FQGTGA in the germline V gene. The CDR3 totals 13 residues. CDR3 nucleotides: TGTGCCAGCAGCTCTGCCGGGGCAGATACGCAGTATTTT. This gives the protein CASSSAGADTQYF.

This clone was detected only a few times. CDR3 DNA sequence: TGTGCCAGCAGTTCCCAGGACAGTAGGGAGCTGTTTTTT. Translated: CASSSQDSRELFF. The chain carries TRBV28 and TRBJ2-2, with D possibly matching TRBD1 (6 bases). Trimming shortened V by 4 bases and J by 9 bases, and 12 bases separated the two germline ends. This CDR3 comprises 13 residues. Per germline, CDR1 MDHEN and CDR2 SYDVKM.

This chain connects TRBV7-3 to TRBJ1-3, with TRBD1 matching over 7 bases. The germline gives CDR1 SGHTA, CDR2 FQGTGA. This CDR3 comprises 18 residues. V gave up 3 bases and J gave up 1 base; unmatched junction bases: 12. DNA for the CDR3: TGTGCCAGCAGCTTTCCCAGGGAGGGGGCGCGTTCTGGAAACACCATATATTTT. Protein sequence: CASSFPREGARSGNTIYF.

DNA for the CDR3: TGTGCCAGCAGAGACCTAAACAGGGAAGGTGGCTACACCTTC. As protein: CASRDLNREGGYTF. This sequence joins TRBV6-5 and TRBJ1-2, with D perhaps TRBD1 (6 bases). The CDR3 covers 14 residues. V was clipped by 6 bases and J by 7 bases, with 18 bases between them. Germline lookup yields CDR1 MNHEY and CDR2 SVGAGI.

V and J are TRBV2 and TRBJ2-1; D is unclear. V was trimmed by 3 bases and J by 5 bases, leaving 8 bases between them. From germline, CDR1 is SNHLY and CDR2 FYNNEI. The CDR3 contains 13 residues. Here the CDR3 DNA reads TGTGCCAGCAGTGAGGAGTCGCACAATGAGCAGTTCTTC. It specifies CASSEESHNEQFF.

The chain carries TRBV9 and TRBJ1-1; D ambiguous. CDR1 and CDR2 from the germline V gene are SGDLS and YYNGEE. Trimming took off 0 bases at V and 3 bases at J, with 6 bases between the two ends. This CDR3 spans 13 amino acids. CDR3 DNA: TGTGCCAGCAGCGTAGTCCCCGACACTGAAGCTTTCTTT. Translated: CASSVVPDTEAFF.

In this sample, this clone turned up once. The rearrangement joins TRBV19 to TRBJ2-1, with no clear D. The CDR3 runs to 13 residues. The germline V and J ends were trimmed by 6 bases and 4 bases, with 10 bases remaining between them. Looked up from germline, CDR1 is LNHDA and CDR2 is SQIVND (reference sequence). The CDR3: CASRPALYNEQFF. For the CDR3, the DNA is TGTGCCAGTAGGCCTGCCCTGTACAATGAGCAGTTCTTC. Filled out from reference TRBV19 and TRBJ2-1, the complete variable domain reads DGGITQSPKYLFRKEGQNVTLSCEQNLNHDAMYWYRQDPGQGLRLIYYSQIVNDFQKGDIAEGYSVSREKKESFPLTVTSAQKNPTAFYLCASRPALYNEQFFGPGTRLTVL.

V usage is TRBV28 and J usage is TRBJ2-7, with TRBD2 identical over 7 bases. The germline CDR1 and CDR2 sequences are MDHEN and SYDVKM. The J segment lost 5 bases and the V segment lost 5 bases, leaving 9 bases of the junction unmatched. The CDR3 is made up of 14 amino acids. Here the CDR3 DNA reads TGTGCCAGCAGTCTAAGGATGCGGGGGAACGAGCAGTACTTC. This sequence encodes CASSLRMRGNEQYF.

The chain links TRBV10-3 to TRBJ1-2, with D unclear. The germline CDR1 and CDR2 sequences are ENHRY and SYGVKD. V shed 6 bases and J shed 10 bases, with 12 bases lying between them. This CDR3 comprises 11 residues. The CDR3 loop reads CAIRSQKDYTF. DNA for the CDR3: TGTGCCATCAGAAGCCAAAAAGACTACACCTTC.

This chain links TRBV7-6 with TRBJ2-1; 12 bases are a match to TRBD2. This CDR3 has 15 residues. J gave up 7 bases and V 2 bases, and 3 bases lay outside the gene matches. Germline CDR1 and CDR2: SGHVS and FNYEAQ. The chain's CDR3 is CASSLLAGGQNEQFF. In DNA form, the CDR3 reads TGTGCCAGCAGCTTACTAGCGGGGGGGCAAAATGAGCAGTTCTTC.

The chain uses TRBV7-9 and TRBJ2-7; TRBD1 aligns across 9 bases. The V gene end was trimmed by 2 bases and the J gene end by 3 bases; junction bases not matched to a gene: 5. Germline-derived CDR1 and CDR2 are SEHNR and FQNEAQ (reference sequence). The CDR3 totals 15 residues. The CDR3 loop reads CASSLPGQGSYEQYF. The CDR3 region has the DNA TGTGCCAGCAGCTTACCGGGACAGGGTAGCTACGAGCAGTACTTC.

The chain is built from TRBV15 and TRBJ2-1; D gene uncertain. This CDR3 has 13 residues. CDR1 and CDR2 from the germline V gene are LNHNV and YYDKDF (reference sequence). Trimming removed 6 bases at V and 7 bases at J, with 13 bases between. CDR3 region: CATSLNSPNEQFF. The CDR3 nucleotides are TGTGCCACCAGTTTGAACAGTCCTAATGAGCAGTTCTTC.

The CDR3 region has the DNA TGTGCCAGCAGTTTTCTAGCAGATACGCAGTATTTT. It codes for CASSFLADTQYF. The chain recombines TRBV27 with TRBJ2-3; D unclear. Germline V gene data show CDR1 as MNHEY and CDR2 as SMNVEV (reference sequence). CDR3 length equals 12 residues. Deletions cut 3 bases from V and 4 bases from J, with 5 bases between.